The source of this T cell receptor (beta chain) is a study of blood T cell repertoires in COVID-19. Whole-study context: COVID-19 samples collected from the United States, Italy and Spain covered acute and convalescent phases. The analysed material was cDNA or gDNA that came from T cells, B-cell-depleted T cells, or PBMCs.

Methods used by the authors: It was from reference gene primer amplification that nucleated cell counts were estimated. The method was immunoSEQ multiplex PCR; TCRdb's version includes in-frame clones alone and lacks a portion of them. The V and J calls and clone size are taken from that table; D and trimming were inferred from the DNA. The table has over 150,000 clones, roughly 87% seen once. Germline V gives CDR1 LGHNA, CDR2 YSLEER. This CDR3 comprises 15 residues. The V end was cut by 3 bases, the J end by 5 bases, with 16 bases between. Sequencing was carried out using peripheral blood. This sequence was found in a woman aged 60-75 years who had recovered from COVID-19. The chain is built from TRBV4-3 and TRBJ1-1; perhaps TRBD1 as D (5 bases). For the CDR3, the DNA is TGCGCCAGCAGCCACGAAAACTTAGGGGTGACTGAAGCTTTCTTT. Translated: CASSHENLGVTEAFF.